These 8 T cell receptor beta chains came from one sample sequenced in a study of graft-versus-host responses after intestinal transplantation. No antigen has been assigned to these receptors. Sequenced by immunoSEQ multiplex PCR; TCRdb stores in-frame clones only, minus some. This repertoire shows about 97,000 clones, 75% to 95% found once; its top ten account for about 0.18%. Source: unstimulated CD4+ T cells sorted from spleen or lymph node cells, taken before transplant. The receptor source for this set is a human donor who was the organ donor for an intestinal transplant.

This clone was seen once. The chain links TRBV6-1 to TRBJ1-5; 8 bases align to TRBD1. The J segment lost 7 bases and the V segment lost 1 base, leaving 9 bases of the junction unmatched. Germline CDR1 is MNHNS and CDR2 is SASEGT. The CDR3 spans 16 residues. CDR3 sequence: CASSEVMETGDQPQHF. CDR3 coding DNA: TGTGCCAGCAGTGAAGTAATGGAGACAGGGGACCAGCCCCAGCATTTT.

The CDR3 sequence: CASSPGTSGVWDTQYF. CDR3 DNA sequence: TGTGCCAGCAGCCCCGGGACTAGCGGGGTCTGGGATACGCAGTATTTT. This chain connects TRBV4-2 to TRBJ2-3; TRBD2 matches at 13 bases. V shed 4 bases and J 6 bases; nucleotides not matched to a gene: 7. There are 16 residues in the CDR3. Germline assignment: CDR1 LGHNA and CDR2 YNFKEQ.

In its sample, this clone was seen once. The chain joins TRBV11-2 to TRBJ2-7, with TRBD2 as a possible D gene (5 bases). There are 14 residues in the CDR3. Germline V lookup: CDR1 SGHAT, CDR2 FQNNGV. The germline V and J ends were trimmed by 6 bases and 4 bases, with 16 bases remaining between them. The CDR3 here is CASSWTPVGYEQYF. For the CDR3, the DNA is TGTGCCAGCAGTTGGACTCCCGTGGGATACGAGCAGTACTTC.

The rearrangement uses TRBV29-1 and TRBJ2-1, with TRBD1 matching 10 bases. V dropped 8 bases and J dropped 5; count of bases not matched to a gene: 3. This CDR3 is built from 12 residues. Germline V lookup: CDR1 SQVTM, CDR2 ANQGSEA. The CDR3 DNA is TGCAGCTATGGACAGGGGGACAATGAGCAGTTCTTC. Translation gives CSYGQGDNEQFF.

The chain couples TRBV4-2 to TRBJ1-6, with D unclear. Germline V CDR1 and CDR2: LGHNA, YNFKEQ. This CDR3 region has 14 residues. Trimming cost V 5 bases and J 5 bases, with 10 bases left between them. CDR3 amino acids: CASSNLGDNSPLHF. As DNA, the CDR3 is TGTGCCAGCAGCAATTTGGGAGATAATTCACCCCTCCACTTT.

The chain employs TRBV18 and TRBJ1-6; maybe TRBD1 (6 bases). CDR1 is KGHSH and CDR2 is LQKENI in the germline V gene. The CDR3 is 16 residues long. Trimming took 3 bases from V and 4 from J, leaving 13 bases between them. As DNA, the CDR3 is TGTGCCAGCTCACCCCAGGGGAATGGATATAATTCACCCCTCCACTTT. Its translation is CASSPQGNGYNSPLHF. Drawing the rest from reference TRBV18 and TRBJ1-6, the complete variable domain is NAGVMQNPRHLVRRRGQEARLRCSPMKGHSHVYWYRQLPEEGLKFMVYLQKENIIDESGMPKERFSAEFPKEGPSILRIQQVVRGDSAAYFCASSPQGNGYNSPLHFGNGTRLTVT.

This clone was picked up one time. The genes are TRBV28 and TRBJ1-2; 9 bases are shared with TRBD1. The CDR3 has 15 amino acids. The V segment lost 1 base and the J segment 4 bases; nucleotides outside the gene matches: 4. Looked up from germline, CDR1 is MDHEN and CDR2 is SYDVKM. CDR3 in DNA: TGTGCCAGCAGTTTATCCGACAGGGGGTCCTATGGCTACACCTTC. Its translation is CASSLSDRGSYGYTF.

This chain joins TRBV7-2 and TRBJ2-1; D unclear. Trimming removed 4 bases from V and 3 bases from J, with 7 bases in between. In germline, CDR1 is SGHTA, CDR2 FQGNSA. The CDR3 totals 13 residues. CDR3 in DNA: TGTGCCAGCAGCTCTATCAACTACAATGAGCAGTTCTTC. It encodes CASSSINYNEQFF.